This TCR beta chain was captured by sequencing in a study of identical twins. MiXCR, run by TCRdb on the 5' RACE reads, gives a single entry per CDR3 protein. The repertoire holds around 690,000 distinct CDR3 sequences, with 21% as singletons. Germline V gives CDR1 LGHNT, CDR2 FRNRAP. V lost 4 bases, J lost 3 bases, and 15 bases lay in between. The CDR3 consists of 16 residues. This sample was shared with a second study, whose subject was T cells expressing NK-cell markers.

Sequenced input: PBMCs. This TCR derives from a young woman in good health. The rearrangement links TRBV12-5 to TRBJ2-2; D is perhaps TRBD1 (6 bases). DNA for the CDR3: TGTGCTAGTGGTTCCTTAAAAGGGGGAGACACCGGGGAGCTGTTTTTT. This sequence encodes CASGSLKGGDTGELFF.